The 31 T cell receptor beta chains listed next were all sequenced from one sample in a study of vaccination and CD4 T cells after COVID-19. The treatment: approximately 10-day PBMC culture with coronavirus spike peptide pools or control peptides (ViraFEST assay). Gathered ahead of the COVID-19 pandemic (2011-2018) were the CD4+ T cells of the unexposed donor. No antigen is known for these receptors. With the Oncomine TCR Beta short-read assay, DNA from cultured CD4+ T cells was sequenced. CD4+ T cells were cultured, and genomic DNA was extracted from them. MiXCR, applied by TCRdb to the PCR reads, yields one record per CDR3 protein. Among approximately 11,000 distinct CDR3 sequences listed, around 30% were seen once. Sequencing input: CD4+ T cells from blood, cultured in vitro. The receptors come from a human donor in good health.

By sample fraction, this clonotype is medium-sized (0.01 to 0.1%). V usage is TRBV10-3 and J usage is TRBJ1-2, with 10 bases fitting TRBD1. From germline, CDR1 is ENHRY and CDR2 SYGVKD. The CDR3 extends over 13 amino acids. V shed 10 bases, J shed 3 bases, and the junction held 5 bases outside the gene matches. The CDR3 DNA sequence: TGTGCCACTACGACAGGGGGCGACTATGGCTACACCTTC. Amino acid sequence: CATTTGGDYGYTF.

With regard to this clonotype: A much larger clone sits a single nucleotide away, making a read error possible. The chain recombines TRBV24-1 with TRBJ1-2, with 7 bases fitting TRBD1. Germline V gene lookup returns CDR1 KGHDR and CDR2 SFDVKD. The CDR3 runs 15 residues. Written as DNA, the CDR3 is TGTGCCACCAATGATACAACAGGGGTTGTCTATGGCTACACCTTC. Protein sequence: CATNDTTGVVYGYTF.

This clonotype has more than one count but fewer than ten. This chain uses TRBV28 with TRBJ2-3; D remains ambiguous. This CDR3 has 16 residues. The germline V gene encodes CDR1 MDHEN and CDR2 SYDVKM. Trimming took off 5 bases at V and 2 bases at J, with 17 bases between the two ends. The DNA for the CDR3 is TGTGCCAGCAGTCTTGGACCGGGCGGTAACACAGATACGCAGTATTTT. The encoded protein is CASSLGPGGNTDTQYF.

In this sample, this clonotype turned up a few times. This chain joins TRBV20-1 and TRBJ2-3; D is possibly TRBD1 (6 bases). The CDR3 spans 13 residues. The V and J ends lost 3 bases and 6 bases respectively, with 13 bases between them. Germline assignment: CDR1 DFQATT and CDR2 SNEGSKA (reference sequence). For the CDR3, the DNA is TGCAGTGCTAGCTCCCCGAGGGGGGATACGCAGTATTTT. Amino acids: CSASSPRGDTQYF.

This clonotype ranks as medium-sized. The gene calls are TRBV6-5 and TRBJ2-5; 7 bases line up with TRBD1. The J segment lost 2 bases and the V segment lost 4 bases, leaving 4 bases of the junction unmatched. CDR1 is MNHEY, CDR2 SVGAGI, per germline. The CDR3 loop spans 14 amino acids. For the CDR3, the DNA is TGTGCCAGCAGTTCCACACAGGGGCAAGAGACCCAGTACTTC. This codes for CASSSTQGQETQYF.

This clonotype was seen only a few times. Written as DNA, the CDR3 is TGTGCCAGCAGAAAGGGTACGAACACCGGGGAGCTGTTTTTT. It yields the protein CASRKGTNTGELFF. This sequence joins TRBV27 and TRBJ2-2; the D is unclear. The germline gives CDR1 MNHEY, CDR2 SMNVEV (reference sequence). The CDR3 contains 14 residues. V lost 6 bases, J lost 0 bases, and 8 bases lay in between.

This rearrangement joins TRBV27 to TRBJ2-3, with 7 bases that match TRBD2. The CDR3 is made up of 16 amino acids. V lost 2 bases, J lost 2 bases, and 7 bases stayed unmatched. Per germline, CDR1 MNHEY and CDR2 SMNVEV (reference sequence). CDR3 nucleotides: TGTGCCAGCAGTTTAAGGCGGGAGCCTCCCACAGATACGCAGTATTTT. Amino acids: CASSLRREPPTDTQYF.

This clonotype was counted between two and nine times. V and J are TRBV6-1 and TRBJ1-4, with 10 bases lining up with TRBD1. From germline, CDR1 is MNHNS and CDR2 SASEGT. CDR3 length: 14 amino acids. V was clipped by 8 bases and J by 6 bases; unmatched bases: 6. The CDR3 here is CASRGGQGDEKLFF. The CDR3 DNA is TGTGCCAGCCGAGGTGGACAGGGGGATGAAAAACTGTTTTTT.

Turning to this clonotype: This CDR3 is missing its conserved last phenylalanine or tryptophan, likely due to a read error. In DNA, the CDR3 is TGCAGTGCTAGAGAAGGGACAGACTACAATGAGCAGTTCCTC. Amino acids: CSAREGTDYNEQFL. The V and J genes are TRBV20-1 and TRBJ2-1; 7 nucleotides line up with TRBD1. The CDR3 consists of 14 residues. Per germline, CDR1 DFQATT and CDR2 SNEGSKA (reference sequence). Trimming cost V 0 bases and J 3 bases; bases outside gene matches: 2.

This clonotype appeared a few times. The CDR3 DNA reads TGCAGTGCCGTCTATGACAGGATTCAGCATTTT. It yields the protein CSAVYDRIQHF. This chain connects TRBV20-1 to TRBJ1-5; perhaps TRBD1 as D (6 bases). Germline V gives CDR1 DFQATT, CDR2 SNEGSKA (reference sequence). CDR3 length: 11 amino acids. With 6 bases removed from V and 13 bases from J, the gap between germline ends came to 16 bases.

The chain carries TRBV6-1 and TRBJ1-2, with TRBD1 identical over 7 bases. With 4 bases clipped from V and 4 bases from J, the junction kept 15 bases outside the gene matches. Looked up from germline, CDR1 is MNHNS and CDR2 is SASEGT. The CDR3 contains 17 residues. CDR3 sequence reads: CASSGPPGTAIFYGYTF. The CDR3 coding sequence is TGTGCCAGCAGTGGGCCGCCCGGGACAGCTATCTTCTATGGCTACACCTTC.

The V call is TRBV18, the J call TRBJ2-5; 7 bases align to TRBD2. Germline CDR1 is KGHSH and CDR2 is LQKENI. The CDR3 has 15 amino acids. The ends lost 5 bases at V and 2 bases at J; junction bases unmatched: 8. CDR3 amino acids: CASSKSGNPQETQYF. In DNA form, the CDR3 reads TGTGCCAGCTCAAAAAGCGGGAACCCTCAAGAGACCCAGTACTTC.

The chain recombines TRBV10-3 with TRBJ2-3, with D tentatively TRBD2 (6 bases). There are 14 residues in the CDR3. Trimming took 6 bases from V and 2 from J, leaving 12 bases between them. Germline assignment: CDR1 ENHRY and CDR2 SYGVKD. The CDR3 loop is CAIRAGLHTDTQYF. For the CDR3, the DNA is TGTGCCATCAGGGCGGGACTCCACACAGATACGCAGTATTTT.

This clonotype was observed a few times. The gene calls are TRBV7-2 and TRBJ2-5; 11 bases align to TRBD2. The CDR3 covers 16 residues. The junction had 11 bases not matched to a gene; V was cut back by 7 bases and J by 4 bases. Per germline, CDR1 SGHTA and CDR2 FQGNSA. The CDR3 nucleotides are TGTGCCAGCATCGGGACTAGCGGAGTCTTGGGAGAGACCCAGTACTTC. This translates into CASIGTSGVLGETQYF.

The chain joins TRBV30 to TRBJ2-7, with 8 bases that match TRBD2. The J segment lost 4 bases and the V segment lost 1 base, leaving 12 bases of the junction unmatched. CDR3 length: 16 residues. CDR1 is GTSNPN and CDR2 is SVGIG in the germline V gene (reference sequence). The CDR3, as DNA: TGTGCCTGGAGTGGCGGGCGGAGCGGGAGATCTTACGAGCAGTACTTC. Protein: CAWSGGRSGRSYEQYF.

This clonotype was found a few times. V usage is TRBV20-1 and J usage is TRBJ2-2; D possibly corresponds to TRBD1 (7 bases). The CDR3 runs to 14 residues. Trimming stripped 3 bases from V and 4 bases from J, with 12 bases between. Germline lookup yields CDR1 DFQATT and CDR2 SNEGSKA (reference sequence). CDR3 DNA sequence: TGCAGTGCTAGGGGGGGACAGTCCACCGGGGAGCTGTTTTTT. Its protein is CSARGGQSTGELFF.

CDR3 coding DNA: TGTGCCAGCAGTCCCACCCATGGGGAGACCCAGTACTTC. Its protein product is CASSPTHGETQYF. V usage is TRBV27 and J usage is TRBJ2-5; no definite D call. Trimming took off 5 bases at V and 5 bases at J, with 12 bases between the two ends. Germline V lookup: CDR1 MNHEY, CDR2 SMNVEV (reference sequence). The CDR3 runs 13 residues.

The V gene is TRBV24-1, the J gene TRBJ2-1, with TRBD2 matching 11 bases. This CDR3 region has 14 residues. Losses at the gene ends were 10 bases for V and 7 bases for J; bases not matched to a gene: 8. CDR1 and CDR2 (germline): KGHDR, SFDVKD. Written as DNA, the CDR3 is TGTGCCACGAGGGCGGCTAGCGGGAGGAATGAGCAGTTCTTC. Protein: CATRAASGRNEQFF.

The J gene is TRBJ2-7, the V gene TRBV28, with D maybe TRBD1 (6 bases). This CDR3 contains 15 residues. CDR1 MDHEN and CDR2 SYDVKM come from the germline V gene. V lost 4 bases and J 7 bases, leaving 20 bases between the germline ends. In nucleotides, the CDR3 is TGTGCCAGCAGTTCCGGGACACCCAGGGGTTTAGAGCAGTACTTC. Its protein is CASSSGTPRGLEQYF.

J is TRBJ2-7 and V is TRBV4-3; D may be TRBD1 (6 bases). Germline assignment: CDR1 LGHNA and CDR2 YSLEER. Trimming removed 5 bases from V and 1 base from J, with 15 bases in between. The CDR3 has 15 residues. The CDR3 spells CASSSNRATSYEQYF. In nucleotides, the CDR3 is TGCGCCAGCAGCTCAAACAGGGCAACGTCCTACGAGCAGTACTTC.

This clonotype was picked up a small number of times. CDR3 loop: CASSFALQGSHNSPLHF. In nucleotides, the CDR3 is TGTGCCAGCAGTTTCGCCCTTCAGGGGAGCCATAATTCACCCCTCCACTTT. The V and J genes are TRBV28 and TRBJ1-6; possibly TRBD1 for D (6 bases). CDR3 length: 17 amino acids. V was shortened by 3 bases and J by 5 bases, with 17 bases between the two germline ends. The germline V gene has CDR1 MDHEN and CDR2 SYDVKM.

This clonotype is judged medium-sized. The chain recombines TRBV20-1 with TRBJ1-1; 9 bases map to TRBD1. From germline, CDR1 is DFQATT and CDR2 SNEGSKA (reference sequence). CDR3 length: 13 amino acids. V shed 1 base, J shed 3 bases, and the junction held 0 bases outside the gene matches. As DNA, the CDR3 is TGCAGTGCTAGAGGGACAGGGGACACTGAAGCTTTCTTT. Translated: CSARGTGDTEAFF.

The chain carries TRBV20-1 and TRBJ1-1; D is unclear. V was clipped by 1 base and J by 0 bases, with 6 bases between them. The CDR3 is 13 residues long. Per germline, CDR1 DFQATT and CDR2 SNEGSKA (reference sequence). CDR3 region: CSARVDMNTEAFF. The CDR3 nucleotides are TGCAGTGCTAGAGTCGACATGAACACTGAAGCTTTCTTT.

This clonotype was observed a few times. CDR3 residues: CATTGSFGEQYF. The CDR3 DNA sequence: TGTGCCACCACCGGGAGCTTCGGCGAGCAGTACTTC. The chain couples TRBV6-1 to TRBJ2-7; TRBD2 is a possible D gene (6 bases). Looked up from germline, CDR1 is MNHNS and CDR2 is SASEGT. This CDR3 comprises 12 residues. Trimming removed 10 bases from V and 6 bases from J, with 16 bases in between.

This clonotype has a handful of counts. The chain recombines TRBV24-1 with TRBJ2-3, with D tentatively TRBD1 (6 bases). This CDR3 contains 15 residues. V was pared by 2 bases and J by 4 bases, with 12 bases between. Germline assignment: CDR1 KGHDR and CDR2 SFDVKD. CDR3 amino acids: CATSDSTTGSDTQYF. The CDR3 DNA reads TGTGCCACCAGTGATTCCACCACAGGGTCAGATACGCAGTATTTT.

In its sample, this clonotype was seen a few times. The CDR3 spells CASREGGYGYTF. In DNA form, the CDR3 reads TGTGCCAGCAGGGAGGGAGGCTATGGCTACACCTTC. The rearrangement links TRBV2 to TRBJ1-2; D not certain. Per the germline V gene, CDR1 is SNHLY and CDR2 is FYNNEI. The V gene lost 6 bases and the J gene lost 4 bases, with 9 bases spanning the gap. CDR3 length: 12 amino acids.

In its sample, this clonotype was seen a few times. The junction departs from the called germline gene at one end, perhaps through a read error. The chain couples TRBV7-7 to TRBJ2-1, with 11 bases matching TRBD2. Germline V gene data show CDR1 as SSHAT and CDR2 as FNYEAQ (reference sequence). This CDR3 region has 17 residues. CDR3 region: CASSPGLAGSSYNEQFF. CDR3 in DNA: TGTGCTAGCAGCCCAGGACTAGCGGGCAGCTCCTACAATGAGCAGTTCTTC.

The sample holds a few counts of this clonotype. The genes are TRBV6-1 and TRBJ1-5; 7 positions agree with TRBD1. After removal of 6 bases from V and 4 bases from J, the junction contained 18 bases not matched to a gene. The CDR3 runs to 18 residues. Germline V gives CDR1 MNHNS, CDR2 SASEGT. CDR3 nucleotides: TGTGCCAGCAGCAGAAGACAGGGCGGATCCTTCGGGAATCAGCCCCAGCATTTT. Residues: CASSRRQGGSFGNQPQHF.

CDR3 coding DNA: TGTGCCAGCAGTTACTCGAGTTTTACAGGGGAGTACTTC. Protein: CASSYSSFTGEYF. V gene TRBV6-5 combines with J gene TRBJ2-7; 7 bases agree with TRBD1. J lost 11 bases, V lost 0 bases, and 7 bases had no gene match. This CDR3 has 13 residues. Germline V gene lookup returns CDR1 MNHEY and CDR2 SVGAGI.

This clonotype has more than one count but fewer than ten. The rearrangement uses TRBV20-1 and TRBJ2-7, with D unclear. This CDR3 comprises 16 residues. The V end was cut by 0 bases, the J end by 1 base, with 16 bases between. CDR1 is DFQATT and CDR2 is SNEGSKA in the germline V gene (reference sequence). The CDR3 protein is CSARDQGGRPSYEQYF. The CDR3 region has the DNA TGCAGTGCTAGAGATCAAGGTGGGCGGCCTTCCTACGAGCAGTACTTC.

This clonotype was found a few times. This chain links TRBV27 with TRBJ2-7, with TRBD1 matching over 11 bases. Germline loops: CDR1 MNHEY, CDR2 SMNVEV (reference sequence). Unmatched junction bases numbered 7, after V lost 6 bases and J lost 3 bases. This CDR3 region has 15 residues. Here the CDR3 DNA reads TGTGCCAGCAGCAGAGCCGGGACAGGGGGCTACGAGCAGTACTTC. Encoded protein: CASSRAGTGGYEQYF.